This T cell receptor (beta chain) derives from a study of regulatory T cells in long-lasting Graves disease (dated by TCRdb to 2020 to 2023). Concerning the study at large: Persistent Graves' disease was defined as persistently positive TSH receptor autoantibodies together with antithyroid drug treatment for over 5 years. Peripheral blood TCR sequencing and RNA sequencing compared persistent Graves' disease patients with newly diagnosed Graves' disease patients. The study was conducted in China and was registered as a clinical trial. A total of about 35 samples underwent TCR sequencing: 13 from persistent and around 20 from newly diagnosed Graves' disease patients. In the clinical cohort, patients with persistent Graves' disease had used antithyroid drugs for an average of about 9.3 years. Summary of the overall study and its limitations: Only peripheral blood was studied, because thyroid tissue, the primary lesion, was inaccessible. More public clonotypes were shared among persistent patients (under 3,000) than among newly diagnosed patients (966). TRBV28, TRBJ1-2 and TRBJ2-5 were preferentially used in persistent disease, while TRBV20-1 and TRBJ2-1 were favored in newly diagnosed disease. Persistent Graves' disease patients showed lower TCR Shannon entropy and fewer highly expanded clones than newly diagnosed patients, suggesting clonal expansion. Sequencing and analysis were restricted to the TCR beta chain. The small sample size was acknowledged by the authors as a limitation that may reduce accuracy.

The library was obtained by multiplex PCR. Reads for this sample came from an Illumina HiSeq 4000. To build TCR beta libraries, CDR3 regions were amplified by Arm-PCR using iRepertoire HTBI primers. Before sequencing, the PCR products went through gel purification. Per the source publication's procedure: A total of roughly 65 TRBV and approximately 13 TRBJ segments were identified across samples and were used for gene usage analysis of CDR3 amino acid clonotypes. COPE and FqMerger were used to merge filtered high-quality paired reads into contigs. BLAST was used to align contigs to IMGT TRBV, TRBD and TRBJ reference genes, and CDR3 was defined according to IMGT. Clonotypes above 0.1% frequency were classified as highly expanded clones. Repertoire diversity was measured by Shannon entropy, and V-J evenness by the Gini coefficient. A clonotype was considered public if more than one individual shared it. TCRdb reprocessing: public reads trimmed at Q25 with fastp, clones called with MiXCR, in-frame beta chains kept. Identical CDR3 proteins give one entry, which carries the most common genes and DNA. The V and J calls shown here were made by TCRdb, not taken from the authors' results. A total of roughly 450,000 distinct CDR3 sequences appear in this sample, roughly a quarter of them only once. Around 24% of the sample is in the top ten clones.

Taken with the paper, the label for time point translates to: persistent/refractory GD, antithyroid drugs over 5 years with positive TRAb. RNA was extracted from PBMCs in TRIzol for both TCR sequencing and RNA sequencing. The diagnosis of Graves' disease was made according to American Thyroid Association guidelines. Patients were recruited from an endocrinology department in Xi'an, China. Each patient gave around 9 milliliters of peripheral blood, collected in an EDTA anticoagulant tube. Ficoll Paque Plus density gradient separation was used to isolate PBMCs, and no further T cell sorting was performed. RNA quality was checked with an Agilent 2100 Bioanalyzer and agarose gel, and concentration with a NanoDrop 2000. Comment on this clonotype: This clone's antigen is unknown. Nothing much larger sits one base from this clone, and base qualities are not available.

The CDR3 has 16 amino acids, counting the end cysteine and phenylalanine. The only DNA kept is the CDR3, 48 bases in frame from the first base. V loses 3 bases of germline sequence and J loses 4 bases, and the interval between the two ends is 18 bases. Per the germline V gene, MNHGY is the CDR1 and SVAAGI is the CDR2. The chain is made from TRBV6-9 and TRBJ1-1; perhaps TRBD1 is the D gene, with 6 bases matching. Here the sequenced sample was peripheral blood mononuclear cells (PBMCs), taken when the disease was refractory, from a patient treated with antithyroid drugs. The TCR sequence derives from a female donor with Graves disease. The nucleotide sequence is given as TGTGCCAGCAGTTACGCTCCCCGGGGGCGCGCCACTGAAGCTTTCTTT. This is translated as CASSYAPRGRATEAFF.